Sequencing of this T cell receptor beta chain was carried out in a study of T cells after yellow fever vaccination (dated by TCRdb to between 2018 and 2021). General notes on the study: The SMART-Seq v4 Ultra Low Input RNA kit was used to prepare libraries from fractions with low cell numbers. Blood was drawn at multiple timepoints before and after primary and secondary immunization, with bulk PBMC replicates and cell subsets isolated. The cohort comprised two healthy male donors, one aged 18 to 29 and one aged 30 to 39 years. To track T-cell clones before and after primary and booster YFV17D yellow fever vaccination, bulk TCR alpha and beta repertoires were sequenced longitudinally.

Relative to germline, V is 1 base shorter and J is 9 bases shorter, with 19 bases between their ends. The CDR1 and CDR2 encoded by the germline V gene (reference sequence) are LGHDT and YNNKEL. CDR3 length: 15 amino acids, cysteine to phenylalanine. Just CDR3 DNA is preserved here, 45 bases in frame from base 1. The paper's findings and limits, for the study overall: Compared with the primary T-cell response, the secondary T-cell response was faster but weaker, reaching its peak on day 5 rather than on day 15. Because abundant contaminating clonotypes from the bulk population could be contained in FACS-sorted repertoires, computational filtering was required. Because only a couple of donors were included in the study, the extent to which the findings can be generalized is limited. After the booster, most of the clones that had expanded following primary vaccination were detected again (96% of CD4 and around 90% of CD8), which suggests that memory was broadly maintained. A small fraction of clonotypes showed up in both the CD4 and CD8 compartments, probably as a result of convergent recombination.

On this clonotype: What this receptor recognizes is not known. Within one base of it there is no much larger clone, and no base qualities were kept.

The treatment or condition label for this specimen denotes: live attenuated yellow fever vaccine strain. At each blood-draw timepoint, two biological replicates of bulk PBMCs were collected. A standard Ficoll-Paque protocol was used to isolate PBMCs from peripheral blood. RNA was extracted with TriZol from bulk PBMCs, CD4 and CD8 fractions, and dextramer-positive and dextramer-negative fractions. TCR cDNA was made using 5'RACE template switching, a step that added a universal primer site and unique molecular identifiers. Priming of cDNA synthesis was performed from both the TCR alpha and TCR beta constant segments. Libraries were amplified in two PCR steps, with sample barcodes and sequencing adapters added in the second step. Sequencing of libraries was done on Illumina HiSeq 2500 (2x100 bp) or NovaSeq (2x150 bp). Under the source paper's analysis protocol: MIGEC was used to demultiplex reads and collapse the reads into UMI consensus sequences, and MiXCR was used for V(D)J alignment. Using edgeR on replicate PBMC samples, clonotypes were called vaccine-responding if FDR was below 0.01 and the log2 fold change was above 5 up to day 15. Each bulk clonotype was labeled CD4 or CD8 based on which sequenced repertoire, CD4 or CD8, contained the clonotype at higher abundance. The public reads were reanalyzed by TCRdb: fastp trimming at Q25, MiXCR alignment, in-frame beta chains only. Rows matching on CDR3 protein sequence are summarized as one entry with the most common DNA and genes. It is TCRdb's table, rather than the study itself, that gives the V and J calls and clone size. The sample data list around 590,000 distinct CDR3 sequences, and around an eighth of these were observed just once. Under 15% of the sample is in the top ten clones.

Here the chain combines TRBV3-1 and TRBJ2-7, with no confident D gene call. The sequencing used PBMCs, collected on the day of the yellow fever booster vaccination. The TCR sequence derives from a man between 25 and 39 years old who received the YFV17D yellow fever vaccine. The CDR3 region: CASSQARTMSTRQYF. The base sequence is TGTGCCAGCAGCCAAGCTCGGACGATGTCTACGAGGCAGTACTTC.